Listed here is a single T cell receptor (beta chain). The antigen remains undetermined. This entry belongs to a study of early stage breast cancer tumors. Study-wide results and limits: Commonly generated sequences made up most enriched TCRB sequences shared between patients.

Clones were read by immunoSEQ multiplex PCR, and TCRdb kept only the in-frame ones, dropping some. The sample records some 30,000 clones, almost 75% being singletons. Germline values: CDR1 MGHRA, CDR2 YSYEKL. This CDR3 contains 16 residues. With 0 bases removed from V and 0 bases from J, the gap between germline ends came to 8 bases. The specimen sequenced was breast tumor tissue. The TCR originated in a person aged 25-39 years with breast cancer. The rearrangement joins TRBV4-1 to TRBJ2-2; possibly TRBD2 for D (6 bases). The CDR3, as DNA: TGCGCCAGCAGCCAAGAACCGGGAGCGAACACCGGGGAGCTGTTTTTT. Its protein product is CASSQEPGANTGELFF.